This passage covers 16 T cell receptor beta chains from one sample sequenced in a study of T cells in Graves' hyperthyroidism and ophthalmopathy. TCR beta CDR3 region amplification was performed from RNA transcripts. Carried out on the TCR CDR3, a first-round RT-PCR used the HTBI primer set. MiXCR, run by TCRdb on the multiplex PCR reads, gives a single entry per CDR3 protein. The sample yields about 590,000 distinct CDR3 sequences, 15% to 19% seen once. Input material: blood. The origin of the receptors is a woman younger than 45 with Graves' hyperthyroidism.

This clonotype was found many times. The chain recombines TRBV2 with TRBJ1-1; D is uncertain. Between the trimmed V and J ends, which lost 4 bases and 2 bases, there was a span of 8 bases. The germline CDR1 and CDR2 sequences are SNHLY and FYNNEI. CDR3 size: 13 residues. The CDR3 coding sequence is TGTGCCAGCAGTGCCGAAGCTAACACTGAAGCTTTCTTT. It codes for CASSAEANTEAFF.

This clonotype appeared a few times. CDR3 nucleotides: TGCGCCAGCAGCCAAGACAGAAGAGGTCAGCCCCAGCATTTT. Protein: CASSQDRRGQPQHF. This rearrangement joins TRBV4-3 to TRBJ1-5; D gene unclear. CDR1 is LGHNA and CDR2 is YSLEER in the germline V gene. Trimming removed 0 bases from V and 6 bases from J, with 9 bases in between. CDR3 length: 14 amino acids.

This clonotype was recorded at least ten times. The chain recombines TRBV7-3 with TRBJ2-3; D remains unclear. The CDR3 spans 17 residues. Germline-derived CDR1 and CDR2 are SGHTA and FQGTGA. Between the trimmed V and J ends, which lost 6 bases and 0 bases, there was a span of 19 bases. The DNA for the CDR3 is TGTGCCAGCAGTTTTCCGCACGGCCAGGCTAGCACAGATACGCAGTATTTT. Protein sequence: CASSFPHGQASTDTQYF.

This clonotype was counted between two and nine times. The chain links TRBV9 to TRBJ2-3, with D perhaps TRBD1 (6 bases). The CDR3 extends over 13 amino acids. V gave up 0 bases and J gave up 6 bases, with 8 bases separating them. Germline V gives CDR1 SGDLS, CDR2 YYNGEE. The CDR3 coding sequence is TGTGCCAGCAGCGTAGACCAGGGGGATACGCAGTATTTT. It specifies CASSVDQGDTQYF.

The chain uses TRBV7-2 and TRBJ2-3; no clear D. The CDR3 is 11 residues long. V was clipped by 8 bases and J by 5 bases, with 8 bases between them. Germline V CDR1 and CDR2: SGHTA, FQGNSA. The CDR3 DNA is TGTGCCAGCTCCTGGTTAGATACGCAGTATTTT. Translated: CASSWLDTQYF.

This clonotype has a count of ten or more. This chain uses TRBV28 with TRBJ2-7, with no clear D. Germline values: CDR1 MDHEN, CDR2 SYDVKM. V lost 3 bases to trimming and J lost 0 bases, with 6 bases between them. The CDR3 sequence is 13 residues long. CDR3 sequence (DNA): TGTGCCAGCAGTTTTGTTGACTCCTACGAGCAGTACTTC. Encoded protein: CASSFVDSYEQYF.

This clonotype was counted between two and nine times. V gene TRBV18 combines with J gene TRBJ1-1; 7 bases agree with TRBD1. V shed 5 bases and J 0 bases; nucleotides not matched to a gene: 12. The germline gives CDR1 KGHSH, CDR2 LQKENI. This CDR3 contains 17 residues. In nucleotides, the CDR3 is TGTGCCAGCTCAGAACCGGGACAGAGCTTGATGAACACTGAAGCTTTCTTT. This codes for CASSEPGQSLMNTEAFF.

This clonotype was recorded many times. The chain recombines TRBV3-1 with TRBJ1-1; tentative D call: TRBD1 (5 bases). The CDR3 runs to 12 residues. Germline-derived CDR1 and CDR2 are LGHDT and YNNKEL (reference sequence). Trimming shortened V by 0 bases and J by 11 bases, and 10 bases separated the two germline ends. CDR3: CASSQEGGRAFF. The DNA of the CDR3 is TGTGCCAGCAGCCAAGAGGGGGGAAGGGCTTTCTTT.

This clonotype was seen a few times. This chain joins TRBV2 and TRBJ2-6, with D unclear. Trimming removed 6 bases from V and 0 bases from J, with 9 bases in between. The CDR3 extends over 15 amino acids. CDR1 SNHLY and CDR2 FYNNEI come from the germline V gene. This CDR3 is CASRSQNSGANVLTF. CDR3 coding DNA: TGTGCCAGCAGATCACAGAACTCTGGGGCCAACGTCCTGACTTTC.

This clonotype showed up many times. In nucleotides, the CDR3 is TGCGCCAGCAGCCAAGCGGGTAGCTCCTACAATGAGCAGTTCTTC. Residues: CASSQAGSSYNEQFF. The gene calls are TRBV4-1 and TRBJ2-1; the D is unclear. The CDR3 has 15 amino acids. V was trimmed by 1 base and J by 0 bases, leaving 7 bases between them. Per the germline V gene, CDR1 is MGHRA and CDR2 is YSYEKL.

This clonotype was seen many times. The chain has TRBV12-3 or TRBV12-4 and TRBJ2-5, with no clear D. With 0 bases removed from V and 1 base from J, the gap between germline ends came to 6 bases. The CDR3 runs 14 residues. The DNA of the CDR3 is TGTGCCAGCAGTTTAGCCGGAACCCAAGAGACCCAGTACTTC. Translation: CASSLAGTQETQYF.

This clonotype has a handful of counts. This rearrangement joins TRBV20-1 to TRBJ2-7, with TRBD1 matching 8 bases. CDR1 is DFQATT and CDR2 is SNEGSKA in the germline V gene (reference sequence). This CDR3 contains 13 residues. Germline trimming cut 6 bases from V and 4 bases from J; bases unmatched to any gene: 8. The CDR3 spells CSAGRGLQYEQYF. CDR3 in DNA: TGCAGTGCGGGCAGGGGGCTCCAATACGAGCAGTACTTC.

This clonotype was recorded at least ten times. DNA for the CDR3: TGTGCCAGCAGCACACCACTCTCTGGGGCCAACGTCCTGACTTTC. This encodes CASSTPLSGANVLTF. The J gene is TRBJ2-6, the V gene TRBV9; D ambiguous. Germline V lookup: CDR1 SGDLS, CDR2 YYNGEE. The CDR3 runs 15 residues. V was cut by 4 bases and J by 0 bases, with 8 bases left in between.

The chain uses TRBV10-3 and TRBJ2-1; 11 bases line up with TRBD2. From germline, CDR1 is ENHRY and CDR2 SYGVKD. This CDR3 region has 15 residues. The junction had 12 bases not matched to a gene; V was cut back by 10 bases and J by 7 bases. CDR3 nucleotide sequence: TGTGCCACCCACGTACTAGCGGGAGACCATAATGAGCAGTTCTTC. Translated, it gives CATHVLAGDHNEQFF.

This clonotype came up many times. The rearrangement joins TRBV12-3 or TRBV12-4 to TRBJ2-7, with 11 nucleotides matching TRBD2. CDR3 length equals 16 residues. V lost 3 bases, J lost 4 bases, and 8 bases stayed unmatched. CDR3 nucleotide sequence: TGTGCCAGCAGTTTTCTAGCGGGAGGAATTGTGTACGAGCAGTACTTC. Translating it yields CASSFLAGGIVYEQYF.

The chain has TRBV5-1 and TRBJ1-3, with D possibly matching TRBD1 (6 bases). Deletions cut 3 bases from V and 0 bases from J, with 10 bases between. This CDR3 spans 15 amino acids. Germline lookup yields CDR1 SGHRS and CDR2 YFSETQ. The CDR3 loop is CASSSGQNSGNTIYF. CDR3 DNA sequence: TGCGCCAGCAGCTCCGGACAGAACTCTGGAAACACCATATATTTT.